This T cell receptor beta chain is from a study of early T cells in non-severe SARS-CoV-2 infection (dated by TCRdb to the early 2020s). For context, the study as a whole: Because TCR sequencing was done on bulk RNA from unsorted whole blood, the alpha and beta chains could not be paired. What the work shows at the level of the full study, not this receptor alone: VDJdb matching was skewed toward anti-spike CD8 responses, so virus-specific expansions were likely underestimated and private and CD4 specificities were missed.

A case-control design nested within a healthcare worker cohort in London, UK, was used, with weekly nasopharyngeal swab PCR tests and blood sampling performed. Between 23 and 31 March 2020, the week of the UK lockdown, healthcare workers were enrolled and then followed up weekly for as long as 16 weeks. V sheds 1 base and J sheds 9 bases, leaving 22 bases between their ends. CDR1 and CDR2 are drawn from the germline V gene (reference sequence): DFQATT, SNEGSKA. CDR3 length: 16 amino acids, cysteine to phenylalanine. CDR3 DNA only is kept here, 48 bases in frame from base 1. The library was built by means of 5' RACE. Reads for this sample came from a NextSeq 500. In the TCR library protocol, unique molecular identifiers were attached to individual cDNA molecules to correct for PCR bias and sequencing error. Sequencing covered both TCR alpha and beta chains, and within each sample the abundances of alpha and beta sequences were tightly co-correlated. The original methods were these. V gene, J gene and CDR3 annotation of TCR sequences was performed with Decombinator V4. Expanded TCRs were defined as changing significantly between any two time points under a Poisson model with p below 0.0001. TCR abundances were normalised to the total number of TCRs sequenced in each sample and reported as counts per million. TRAV1-2 paired with TRAJ12, TRAJ20 or TRAJ33 defined MAIT TCRs, while TRAV10 paired with TRAJ18 defined iNKT TCRs. VDJdb, accessed on 1 November 2021, was searched for TCRs annotated for CMV, EBV and SARS-CoV-2, and TCRs annotated for more than one antigen were excluded. In-frame beta chains were kept once TCRdb had trimmed the public reads at Q25 with fastp and called clones with MiXCR. Every entry covers one CDR3 protein and lists the most common genes and DNA from its rows. Here the V and J calls rest on TCRdb's processing, not on the authors' analysis. The sample yields 57,000 or so distinct CDR3 sequences; around 12% were counted once. Of the sample, roughly 5% falls within the top ten clones.

This clonotype came up many times. No antigen is known for it. No qualities accompany the bases; no much larger clone lies one base away. Sequenced: whole blood. This sequence uses TRBV20-1 and TRBJ2-1; no D gene call is confident. This TCR was recovered from an adult who was a healthcare worker with PCR-confirmed SARS-CoV-2 infection or an uninfected control (not recorded which). The bases read TGCAGTGCTAGAGCCTCGTTTAAATCCCCGGGTAGTGAGCAGTTCTTC. The translation is CSARASFKSPGSEQFF.